The 9 T cell receptor beta chains reported below all come from one sample, sequenced in a study of tumor-infiltrating lymphocytes in primary liver carcinoma. A constant-region primer served to make TCR beta cDNA from around 540 ng total RNA. Modified slightly, ARM-PCR produced TCR beta libraries over three nested multiplex PCR rounds. Amplification in the first two PCR rounds was performed using TRBV1-TRBV30 forward primers and a C-beta reverse primer for 9 to 11 cycles each. TCRdb ran MiXCR on the multiplex PCR reads and lists one entry per CDR3 protein. The table includes around 25,000 distinct CDR3 sequences, around 77% detected once. The tissue used was unsorted bulk material of about 19-34 mg. RNA and DNA were co-extracted from it with the AllPrep DNA/RNA mini kit. The sample was liver tumor tissue from sampling region 5. Subset noted: tumor region T5, tumor centre. The receptor set was obtained from a woman younger than 45 with primary liver carcinoma and hepatitis B virus infection.

Worth noting for this clonotype: A much more abundant neighbour one base away suggests this may be a read error. This chain connects TRBV11-2 to TRBJ1-1; possibly TRBD1 for D (6 bases). The CDR3 length is 11 residues. Germline lookup yields CDR1 SGHAT and CDR2 FQNNGV. The CDR3 is CAISPGTEAFF. The CDR3 region has the DNA TGTGCCATCAGCCCCGGGACAGAAGCTTTCTTT. The full variable domain, with the rest looked up from reference TRBV11-2 and TRBJ1-1, is EAGVAQSPRYKIIEKRQSVAFWCNPISGHATLYWYQQILGQGPKLLIQFQNNGVVDDSQLPKDRFSAERLKGVDSTLKIQPAKLEDSAVYLCAISPGTEAFFGQGTRLTVV.

In regard to this clonotype: Compared with germline, one end of the junction differs, possibly owing to a read error. The rearrangement uses TRBV4-1 and TRBJ1-1; D gene unclear. The CDR3 runs 15 residues. Germline values: CDR1 MGHRA, CDR2 YSYEKL. CDR3 sequence: CASGQDIPVNTEAFF. The CDR3 DNA reads TGCGCCAGCGGCCAAGATATCCCAGTGAACACTGAAGCTTTCTTT.

This clonotype has at least ten counts. This may come from a read error, since a much larger clone is one base off. The rearrangement joins TRBV7-8 to TRBJ2-2; 8 positions match TRBD2. Germline values: CDR1 SGHVS, CDR2 FQNEAQ. This CDR3 comprises 15 residues. J gave up 4 bases and V 9 bases, and 10 bases lay outside the gene matches. The CDR3 spells CASRRAGGATGELFF. Written as DNA, the CDR3 is TGTGCCAGTAGGAGGGCGGGAGGAGCCACCGGGGAGCTGTTTTTT.

V usage is TRBV11-2 and J usage is TRBJ2-2; D call uncertain. This CDR3 comprises 16 residues. Germline V CDR1 and CDR2: SGHAT, FQNNGV. CDR3 sequence reads: CVSSLAGFVNTGELFF. CDR3 bases: TGTGTTAGCAGCTTAGCTGGGTTCGTGAACACCGGGGAGCTGTTTTTT.

This clonotype is deemed medium-sized (0.01 to 0.1%). This chain uses TRBV30 with TRBJ2-7, with TRBD1 as a possible D gene (5 bases). The CDR3 has 12 residues. Trimming took 5 bases from V and 4 from J, leaving 12 bases between them. CDR1 and CDR2 from the germline V gene are GTSNPN and SVGIG (reference sequence). The CDR3 spells CAWGRVRYEQYF. The CDR3 region has the DNA TGTGCCTGGGGCAGGGTACGGTACGAGCAGTACTTC.

This clonotype was seen a few times. A read error is likely, as this CDR3 ends without the conserved phenylalanine or tryptophan. This chain connects TRBV4-3 to TRBJ1-2; D gene ambiguous. V dropped 5 bases and J dropped 5 bases, with 15 bases sitting between them. Germline CDR1 LGHNA, CDR2 YSLEER. The CDR3 sequence is 14 residues long. The CDR3 region is CASSAVLEIYGYTL. CDR3 DNA: TGCGCCAGCAGCGCTGTGTTGGAGATTTATGGCTACACCCTC.

By share, this clonotype counts as medium-sized (0.01 to 0.1%). The chain combines TRBV30 with TRBJ1-4; a possible D gene is TRBD1 (5 bases). V was pared by 0 bases and J by 8 bases, with 10 bases between. The CDR3 contains 13 residues. The germline gives CDR1 GTSNPN, CDR2 SVGIG (reference sequence). In DNA, the CDR3 is TGTGCCTGGAGTGTACCCGGGGGAGAAAAACTGTTTTTT. Translated, it gives CAWSVPGGEKLFF.

By proportion, this clonotype is large. This chain uses TRBV29-1 with TRBJ2-5; D may correspond to TRBD1 or TRBD2 (5 bases each). Trimming removed 2 bases at V and 5 bases at J, with 18 bases between. CDR3 size: 15 residues. CDR1 is SQVTM, CDR2 ANQGSEA, per germline. The CDR3 DNA reads TGCAGCGTTGAAACCGGAAGGGGAGTGAGGGAGACCCAGTACTTC. This sequence encodes CSVETGRGVRETQYF.

As regards this clonotype: A read error may account for a junction end that differs from germline. The rearrangement joins TRBV12-3 or TRBV12-4 to TRBJ2-1, with unresolved D. This CDR3 spans 16 amino acids. The CDR3 bases are TGTGCCAGCAAACTTGGGTACGGCATCTCATACAATGAGCAATTCTTC. It yields the protein CASKLGYGISYNEQFF.